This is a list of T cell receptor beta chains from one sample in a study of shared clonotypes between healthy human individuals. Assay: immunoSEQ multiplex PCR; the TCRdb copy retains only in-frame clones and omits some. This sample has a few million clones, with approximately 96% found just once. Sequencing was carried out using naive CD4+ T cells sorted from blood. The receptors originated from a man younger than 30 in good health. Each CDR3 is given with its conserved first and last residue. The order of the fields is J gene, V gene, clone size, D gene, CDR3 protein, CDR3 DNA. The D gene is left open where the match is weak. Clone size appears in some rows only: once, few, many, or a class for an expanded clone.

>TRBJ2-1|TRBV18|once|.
CASSPPHGGVSNEQFF
TGTGCCAGCTCACCACCGCATGGGGGCGTCTCGAATGAGCAGTTCTTC
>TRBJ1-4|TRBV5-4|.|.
CASKKRGIDEKLFF
TGTGCCAGCAAGAAACGGGGTATAGATGAAAAACTGTTTTTT
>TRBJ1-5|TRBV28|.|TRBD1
CASSGRTGYNQPQHF
TGTGCCAGCAGCGGCCGGACAGGGTACAATCAGCCCCAGCATTTT
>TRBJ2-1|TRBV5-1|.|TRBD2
CASSSPSAGGNYNEQFF
TGCGCCAGCAGTTCTCCCTCAGCGGGAGGGAACTACAATGAGCAGTTCTTC
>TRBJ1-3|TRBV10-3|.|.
CAISEGHATGNTIYF
TGTGCCATCAGTGAAGGACATGCTACTGGAAACACCATATATTTT
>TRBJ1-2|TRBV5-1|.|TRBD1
CASSLALPGTDKYGYTF
TGCGCCAGCAGCTTGGCACTCCCCGGGACAGATAAGTATGGCTACACCTTC
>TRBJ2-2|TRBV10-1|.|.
CASHCYTRCWTGELFF
TGCGCCAGCCATTGTTACACTAGATGTTGGACCGGGGAGCTGTTTTTT
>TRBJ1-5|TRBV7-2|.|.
CASSLGPLRGFNQPQHF
TGTGCCAGCAGCTTAGGTCCCCTCCGCGGGTTCAATCAGCCCCAGCATTTT
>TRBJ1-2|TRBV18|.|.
CASSPPGNGYGYTF
TGTGCCAGCTCACCACCGGGGAACGGTTATGGCTACACCTTC
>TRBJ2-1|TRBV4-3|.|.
CASSQEGLGDNEQFF
TGCGCCAGCAGCCAAGAAGGTCTAGGCGACAATGAGCAGTTCTTC
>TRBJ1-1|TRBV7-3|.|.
CASSLNLGSTEAFF
TGTGCCAGCAGCTTAAATTTGGGGTCCACTGAAGCTTTCTTT
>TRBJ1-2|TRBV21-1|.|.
CASNVLPGQGNGGYTF
TGTGCCAGCAATGTCCTACCGGGACAGGGGAATGGTGGCTACACCTTC
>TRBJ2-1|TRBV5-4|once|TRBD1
CASSREGGSAFEQFF
TGTGCCAGCAGCCGTGAAGGGGGCTCGGCTTTTGAGCAGTTCTTC
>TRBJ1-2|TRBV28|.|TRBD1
CASSPAGPGGYGYTF
TGTGCCAGCAGTCCCGCGGGACCAGGGGGTTATGGCTACACCTTC
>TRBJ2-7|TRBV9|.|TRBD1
CASSVATGQAIYEQYF
TGTGCCAGCAGCGTAGCTACCGGACAGGCTATCTACGAGCAGTACTTC